What follows is one TCR beta chain and its context. It was CD45RO-negative cells, positively selected for CCR7, that made up naive CD8 cells, with terminally differentiated effector memory CD45RA+ cells excluded. The protocol was immunoSEQ multiplex PCR, while the TCRdb copy is restricted to in-frame clones and leaves out a portion. The data show more than 550,000 clones, about 92% seen once. The data derive from a study of shared clonotypes between healthy human individuals. The CDR3 loop spans 14 amino acids. Per the germline V gene, CDR1 is SQVTM and CDR2 is ANQGSEA. V was pared by 3 bases and J by 2 bases, with 5 bases of the junction left unmatched.

This chain connects TRBV29-1 to TRBJ1-2, with 8 bases lining up with TRBD1. The receptor was derived from a young man in good health. Material: naive CD8+ T cells sorted from blood. The CDR3 reads CSVELTGANYGYTF. CDR3 bases: TGCAGCGTTGAGTTGACAGGGGCAAACTATGGCTACACCTTC.